Listed below are T cell receptor beta chains from one sample, sequenced in a study of T cell responses to AZD1222 COVID-19 vaccine. Assay used: immunoSEQ multiplex PCR; TCRdb lists only in-frame clones, some missing. The sample has about 120,000 clones; around 90% are singletons. Sequencing was performed on peripheral blood, taken 28 days after the second dose of the MenACWY control vaccine. These receptors originate from an adult who received the MenACWY meningococcal vaccine as a control. The conserved cysteine and the conserved F or W are not part of the CDR3 here.

>TRBV27|TRBJ2-2
ASSPPGLAHTGELF
>TRBV5-6|TRBJ2-1
ASSRLTGPNNEQF
>TRBV4-1|TRBJ1-1
ASRSVVMNTEAF
>TRBV9|TRBJ1-1
ASSVVPGATNTEAF
>TRBV3-1/TRBV3-2|TRBJ2-1
ASSHLSGDEQF
>TRBV23-1|TRBJ2-1
ASRPSSPAYNEQF
>TRBV27|TRBJ1-1
ASSSMPTENTEAF
>TRBV27|TRBJ1-1
ASTLRQGYTEAF
>TRBV27|TRBJ2-6
ASRPQKSGANVLT
>TRBV13|TRBJ1-6
ASSIRTGGNYNSPLH
>TRBV7-2|TRBJ1-2
ASSLKAGGAEGYT
>TRBV7-9|TRBJ1-3
ASSYFVGAGGNTIY
>TRBV28|TRBJ1-5
ASRLQGSNQPQH
>TRBV18|TRBJ2-3
ASSPPPGTSGGRSTDTQY
>TRBV9|TRBJ2-3
ASSVRAGVSGTETQY
>TRBV7-6|TRBJ2-5
ASSRRVGGETQY
>TRBV3-1/TRBV3-2|TRBJ1-1
ASSRGIVNTEAF
>TRBV2|TRBJ1-1
ASSVEEETEAF
>TRBV5-1|TRBJ2-1
ASSEGLARTNEQF
>TRBV18|TRBJ2-1
ASSPRENSYNEQF
>TRBV6-1|TRBJ1-4
ASSEVGGTNEKLF
>TRBV5-1|TRBJ2-2
ASSSVGGVSGELF
>TRBV21-1|TRBJ1-5
ASSNESTGRNQPQH
>TRBV7-8|TRBJ2-5
ASSFPLKGQGGWGQETQY
>TRBV29-1|TRBJ2-2
SVARSGTSVSTGELF
>TRBV7-9|TRBJ1-4
ASSPGQATTNEKLF
>TRBV28|TRBJ1-2
ASSLPRSNYGYT
>TRBV2|TRBJ2-1
ASSDGLAGVNEQF
>TRBV7-8|TRBJ1-3
ASSFSNSGNTIY
>TRBV11-2|TRBJ1-5
ASSLSSTEKNQPQH
>TRBV19|TRBJ1-1
ASRNPGQKNTEAF
>TRBV11-2|TRBJ1-1
ASRPLQGAANTEAF
>TRBV27|TRBJ2-5
ASSLSRGAQETQY
>TRBV28|TRBJ2-3
ASSFGTSASTDTQY
>TRBV7-2|TRBJ2-7
ASSSSGTLTYEQY
>TRBV14|TRBJ2-1
ASSQGSLQGVYNEQF
>TRBV5-3|TRBJ2-6
ARTPVGSGANVLT
>TRBV6-6|TRBJ1-1
ASIPPGPHLNTEAF
>TRBV27|TRBJ1-6
ASSFRNWESDSPLH
>TRBV19|TRBJ2-7
ASSYGSTYEQY
>TRBV4-2|TRBJ1-1
ASSVGPTSTEAF
>TRBV28|TRBJ1-1
ASSYTDGTGEAF
>TRBV6-2/TRBV6-3|TRBJ1-2
ASSRGDRQF
>TRBV6-5|TRBJ2-1
ASSPETVSGEQF
>TRBV7-9|TRBJ1-6
ASSLNPRGQGYNSPLH
>TRBV3-1/TRBV3-2|TRBJ2-7
ASSRREGLAGTYEQY
>TRBV10-2|TRBJ1-1
ASGDIWAF
>TRBV15|TRBJ1-6
ATSRDVGAVSPLH
>TRBV10-3|TRBJ1-2
AISDPSTNYGYT
>TRBV19|TRBJ1-4
ASRATEVEEKLF
>TRBV28|TRBJ2-5
ASSRSSGREGNPY
>TRBV11-2|TRBJ2-7
ASSLDGTPYEQY
>TRBV24-1|TRBJ1-2
ATESGYGYT
>TRBV30|TRBJ1-1
AWRGRGGNTEAF
>TRBV29-1|TRBJ2-1
SVDPPAPLTSGSYNEQF
>TRBV27|TRBJ1-4
ASSPTWVANEKLF
>TRBV14|TRBJ2-5
ASSLALLETQY
>TRBV9|TRBJ2-3
ASSGRQGATDTQY
>TRBV29-1|TRBJ2-5
SVEELGIGETQY
>TRBV14|TRBJ1-2
ASSQGLLRGYGYT